This T cell receptor beta chain is drawn from a study of T-cell reconstitution after alpha-beta-depleted transplantation in children (dated by TCRdb to 2015 to 2016). With respect to the entire study: T-cell immune reconstitution after TCRalphabeta/CD19-depleted allogeneic hematopoietic cell transplantation in children was quantitatively tracked in the study by means of TCR repertoire profiling.

The protocol used for the library was PCR. Sequencing took place on an Illumina HiSeq 2500. Molecular barcoding was employed in the preparation of TCR libraries, with unique molecular identifiers being used to normalize TCRbeta repertoire quantification. Through fastp at Q25 and MiXCR, TCRdb rebuilt clones from the public reads, retaining in-frame beta chains. Identical CDR3 protein sequences are pooled into one entry, listed with their most common genes and DNA. The sample includes 600,000 to 700,000 distinct CDR3 sequences, with roughly 15% observed a single time. In total, the top ten clones hold approximately 1% of the sample. This clonotype was observed a handful of times. The specificity of this receptor is unknown. Base-call qualities are not available, and no considerably larger clone is one nucleotide away. The CDR3 starts with the cysteine, ends with the phenylalanine, and has 16 residues. Only the CDR3 portion is preserved as DNA: 48 bases, with reading frame beginning at the first base. Sequences MGHRA (CDR1) and YSYEKL (CDR2) are obtained from the germline V gene. V sheds 1 base and J sheds 7 bases, leaving 17 bases between their ends.

Here the sequenced sample was PBMCs from the stem cell graft donor, taken from the stem cell graft. The rearranged segments are TRBV4-1 and TRBJ2-1; tentative D gene TRBD1, with 5 bases matching. The source of this sequence is a human donor who donated a stem cell graft to a child with acute myeloid leukemia. For the CDR3, the sequence is CASSQGDRLKGNEQFF. The nucleotides are TGCGCCAGCAGCCAAGGCGACAGATTGAAGGGAAATGAGCAGTTCTTC.